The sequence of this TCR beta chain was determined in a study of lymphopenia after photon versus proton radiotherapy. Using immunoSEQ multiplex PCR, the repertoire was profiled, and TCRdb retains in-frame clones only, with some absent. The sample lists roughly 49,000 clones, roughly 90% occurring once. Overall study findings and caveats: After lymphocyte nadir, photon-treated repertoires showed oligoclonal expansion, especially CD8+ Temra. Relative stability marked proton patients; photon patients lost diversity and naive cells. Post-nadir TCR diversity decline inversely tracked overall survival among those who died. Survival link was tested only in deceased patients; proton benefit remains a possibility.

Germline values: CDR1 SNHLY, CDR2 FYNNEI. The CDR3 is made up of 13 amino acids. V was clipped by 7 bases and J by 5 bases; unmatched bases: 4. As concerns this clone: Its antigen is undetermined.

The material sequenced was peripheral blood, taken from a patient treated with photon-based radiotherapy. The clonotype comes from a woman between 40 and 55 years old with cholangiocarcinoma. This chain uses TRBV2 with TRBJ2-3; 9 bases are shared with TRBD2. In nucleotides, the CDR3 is TGTGCCAGCATGGAGCGGGAGGAAGATACGCAGTATTTT. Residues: CASMEREEDTQYF.